Below, one T cell receptor beta chain is given with its context. The table came from immunoSEQ multiplex PCR; TCRdb's copy has only in-frame clones and leaves some out. The sample holds 190,000 or so clones, 80% to 85% seen once. This entry comes from a study of blood T cell repertoires in COVID-19. The CDR3 covers 16 residues. The junction had 9 bases not matched to a gene; V was cut back by 3 bases and J by 2 bases. CDR1 and CDR2 (germline): SGHTA, FQGNSA. The V call is TRBV7-2, the J call TRBJ1-2; 7 nucleotides line up with TRBD1. The sample comprised peripheral blood. The origin of this receptor is a woman older than 75 with COVID-19, enrolled during active disease. The CDR3 DNA reads as TGTGCCAGCAGCTTTGACGGGGGACAGCGAAACTATGGCTACACCTTC. It encodes CASSFDGGQRNYGYTF.